A selection of T cell receptor beta chains follows, all from one sample in a study of Ad26.COV2.S vaccination and SARS-CoV-2 variants. Only in-frame clones appear in the TCRdb table, and some are missing; sequencing was by immunoSEQ multiplex PCR. The sample gives roughly 460,000 clones, about 89% of which show up once; 1.7% is in the top ten. This specimen consisted of peripheral blood, obtained in a trial of Ad26.COV2.S vaccine versus placebo. These receptors were taken from a person aged 18-60 years who received the Ad26.COV2.S COVID-19 vaccine or a placebo. Both conserved end residues are part of each CDR3. A D gene is named only where the DNA matches it firmly. Clone size appears in some rows only: once, few, many, or a class for an expanded clone.

clone size	V gene	J gene	D gene	CDR3 DNA	CDR3 protein
.	TRBV5-1	TRBJ1-1	.	TGCGCCAGCAGCCCCCTGGTGACGCAAAACACTGAAGCTTTCTTT	CASSPLVTQNTEAFF
.	TRBV13	TRBJ1-2	.	TGTGCCAGCAGCTTAGGGATACGTGGGGGCTATGGCTACACCTTC	CASSLGIRGGYGYTF
.	TRBV5-4	TRBJ2-2	TRBD2	TGTGCCAGCACCCACTCAAAACTAGCGCTCGATGGCACCGGGGAGCTGTTTTTT	CASTHSKLALDGTGELFF
.	TRBV3-1/TRBV3-2	TRBJ2-2	.	TGTGCCAGCAGCCAGTCAGGCTCCGGGGAGCTGTTTTTT	CASSQSGSGELFF
.	TRBV9	TRBJ1-4	TRBD1	TGTGCCAGCAGCGTAGGACAGGGTAATGAAAAACTGTTTTTT	CASSVGQGNEKLFF
.	TRBV13	TRBJ2-7	.	TGTGCCAGCAGCTTAGCCGGGTGGCTCCCGGGTGAGCAGTACTTC	CASSLAGWLPGEQYF
.	TRBV19	TRBJ1-1	.	TGTGCCAGTAGGTTTCGTCTCGAACGCCTGAACACTGAAGCTTTCTTT	CASRFRLERLNTEAFF
.	TRBV19	TRBJ1-1	.	TGTGCCAGTAGTCCAGTTAGGGCGAACACTGAAGCTTTCTTT	CASSPVRANTEAFF
.	TRBV7-2	TRBJ1-2	.	TGTGCCAGCAGCCACAGGGAAAGCTATGGCTACACCTTC	CASSHRESYGYTF
.	TRBV28	TRBJ1-2	TRBD1	TGTGCCAGCAGTCCAGGGGGCCTCGACTATGGCTACACCTTC	CASSPGGLDYGYTF
.	TRBV27	TRBJ2-5	.	TGTGCCAGCAGTTTACTCAGTGCCAAAGAGACCCAGTACTTC	CASSLLSAKETQYF
once	TRBV9	TRBJ2-1	.	TGTGCCAGCAGCGTCGGCGGGCCCACCTACAATGAGCAGTTCTTC	CASSVGGPTYNEQFF
.	TRBV28	TRBJ2-7	.	TGTGCCAGCAGTTTGTTACGGGGCCTACCCTACGAGCAGTACTTC	CASSLLRGLPYEQYF
.	TRBV6-6	TRBJ2-3	TRBD2	TGTGCCAGCAGTCGAGGACTAGCGGGACTCTCAGATACGCAGTATTTT	CASSRGLAGLSDTQYF
once	TRBV9	TRBJ2-5	.	TGTGCCAGCAGCGTAGTTGGGGCAGGGGAGACCCAGTACTTC	CASSVVGAGETQYF
.	TRBV29-1	TRBJ1-2	.	TGCAGCGTTGAAGGGCAGCGCACGACGAACGGCTATGGCTACACCTTC	CSVEGQRTTNGYGYTF